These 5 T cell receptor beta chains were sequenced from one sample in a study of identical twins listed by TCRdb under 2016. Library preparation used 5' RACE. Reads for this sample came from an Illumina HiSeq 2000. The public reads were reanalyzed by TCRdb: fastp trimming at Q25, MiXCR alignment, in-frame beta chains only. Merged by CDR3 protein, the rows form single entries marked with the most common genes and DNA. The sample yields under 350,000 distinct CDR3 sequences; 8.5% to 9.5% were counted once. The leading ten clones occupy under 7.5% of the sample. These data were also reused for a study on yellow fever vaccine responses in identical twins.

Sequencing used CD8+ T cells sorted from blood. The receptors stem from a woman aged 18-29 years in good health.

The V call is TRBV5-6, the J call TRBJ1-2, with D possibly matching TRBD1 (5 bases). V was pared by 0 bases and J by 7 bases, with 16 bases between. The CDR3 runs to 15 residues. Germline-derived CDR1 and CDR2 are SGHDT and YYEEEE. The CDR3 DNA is TGTGCCAGCAGCTTGGATCGGACACCTTTGAGTGGCTACACCTTC. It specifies CASSLDRTPLSGYTF.

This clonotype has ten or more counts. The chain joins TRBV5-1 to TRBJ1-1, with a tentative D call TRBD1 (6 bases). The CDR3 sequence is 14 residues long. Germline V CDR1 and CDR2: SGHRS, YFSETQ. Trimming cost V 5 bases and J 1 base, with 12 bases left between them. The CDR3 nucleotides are TGCGCCAGCAGACAGGGAGGGGGGAACACTGAAGCTTTCTTT. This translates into CASRQGGGNTEAFF.

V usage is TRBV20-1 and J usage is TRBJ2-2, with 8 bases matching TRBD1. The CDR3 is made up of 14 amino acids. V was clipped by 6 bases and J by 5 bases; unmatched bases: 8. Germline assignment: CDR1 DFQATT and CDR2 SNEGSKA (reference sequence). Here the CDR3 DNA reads TGCAGTGCGGCAGGACAGGGAAATACCGGGGAGCTGTTTTTT. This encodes CSAAGQGNTGELFF.

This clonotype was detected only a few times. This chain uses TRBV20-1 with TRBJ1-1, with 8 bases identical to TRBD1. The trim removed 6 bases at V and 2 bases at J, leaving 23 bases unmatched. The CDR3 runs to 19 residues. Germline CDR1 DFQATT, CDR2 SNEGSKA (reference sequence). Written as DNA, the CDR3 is TGCAGTGCGCGGACAGGGACGGAAGCCCTTTACCGGAGCAACACTGAAGCTTTCTTT. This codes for CSARTGTEALYRSNTEAFF.

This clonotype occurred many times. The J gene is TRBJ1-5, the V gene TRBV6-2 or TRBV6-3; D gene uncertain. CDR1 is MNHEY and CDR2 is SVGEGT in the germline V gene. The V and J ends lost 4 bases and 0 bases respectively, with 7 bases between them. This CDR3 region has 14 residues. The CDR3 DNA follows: TGTGCCAGCAGTTCGGGTTATAGCAATCAGCCCCAGCATTTT. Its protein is CASSSGYSNQPQHF.